Listed below are T cell receptor beta chains from one sample, sequenced in a study of T cells in localized non-small cell lung cancer. This table comes from immunoSEQ multiplex PCR, and its TCRdb copy is limited to in-frame clones, with some not included. Here the sample spans tens of thousands of clones, more than 70% being singletons. Sample: peripheral blood, taken before any cancer treatment. Source of these receptors: a female donor at least 60 years old with stage I lung adenocarcinoma. CDR3s leave out the opening cysteine and the closing phenylalanine or tryptophan.

cdr3_aa: ASSSTGITGELF
v_call: TRBV7-3
j_call: TRBJ2-2
cdr3_length: 12

cdr3_aa: ASSPGLTVDTQY
v_call: TRBV18
j_call: TRBJ2-3
cdr3_length: 12

cdr3_aa: ASSLEWARNTIY
v_call: TRBV7-2
j_call: TRBJ1-3
cdr3_length: 12

cdr3_aa: SVEGYFGTSGNNEQF
v_call: TRBV29-1
j_call: TRBJ2-1
cdr3_length: 15

cdr3_aa: ASSFPGTGGERDQPQH
v_call: TRBV28
j_call: TRBJ1-5
cdr3_length: 16

cdr3_aa: ASSQGVGGANVLT
v_call: TRBV5-1
j_call: TRBJ2-6
cdr3_length: 13

cdr3_aa: SVGLAGAIEQF
v_call: TRBV29-1
j_call: TRBJ2-1
cdr3_length: 11

cdr3_aa: ASSKGRFYANTGELF
v_call: TRBV21-1
j_call: TRBJ2-2
cdr3_length: 15

cdr3_aa: AWSVQSRGTQY
v_call: TRBV30
j_call: TRBJ2-3
cdr3_length: 11

cdr3_aa: ASSEIIGGQGWKDTQY
v_call: TRBV6-1
j_call: TRBJ2-3
cdr3_length: 16

cdr3_aa: ASSHLGRGAYEQY
v_call: TRBV7-9
j_call: TRBJ2-7
cdr3_length: 13

cdr3_aa: AIKSSPGYT
v_call: TRBV6-1
j_call: TRBJ1-2
cdr3_length: 9

cdr3_aa: ASSAGREDTQY
v_call: TRBV7-9
j_call: TRBJ2-3
cdr3_length: 11

cdr3_aa: ASSDSWDQPQH
v_call: TRBV5-5
j_call: TRBJ1-5
cdr3_length: 11

cdr3_aa: ASSQMTGGLWANQPQH
v_call: TRBV28
j_call: TRBJ1-5
cdr3_length: 16

cdr3_aa: ASSIREPGELF
v_call: TRBV19
j_call: TRBJ2-2
cdr3_length: 11

cdr3_aa: ASGFQSYNEQF
v_call: TRBV12-5
j_call: TRBJ2-1
cdr3_length: 11

cdr3_aa: ASSLGWGGDEQF
v_call: TRBV11-2
j_call: TRBJ2-1
cdr3_length: 12

cdr3_aa: AWSGSVSHEQF
v_call: TRBV30
j_call: TRBJ2-1
cdr3_length: 11

cdr3_aa: ASSLNRVTDTQY
v_call: TRBV7-2
j_call: TRBJ2-3
cdr3_length: 12

cdr3_aa: ASGLAPLIYGYT
v_call: TRBV12-5
j_call: TRBJ1-2
cdr3_length: 12

cdr3_aa: ASTNGGTANTGELF
v_call: TRBV19
j_call: TRBJ2-2
cdr3_length: 14

cdr3_aa: AISVGTRTGELF
v_call: TRBV10-3
j_call: TRBJ2-2
cdr3_length: 12

cdr3_aa: ASSYRQDYGYT
v_call: TRBV2
j_call: TRBJ1-2
cdr3_length: 11

cdr3_aa: ASNRAGVGNSPLH
v_call: TRBV5-1
j_call: TRBJ1-6
cdr3_length: 13

cdr3_aa: ASSQDDGNTGELF
v_call: TRBV4-3
j_call: TRBJ2-2
cdr3_length: 13

cdr3_aa: ASSIGQGHNQPQH
v_call: TRBV19
j_call: TRBJ1-5
cdr3_length: 13

cdr3_aa: ASSLGTGGSEKLF
v_call: TRBV19
j_call: TRBJ1-4
cdr3_length: 13

cdr3_aa: ASSIDIYNEQF
v_call: TRBV19
j_call: TRBJ2-1
cdr3_length: 11

cdr3_aa: ASSDGLAGVRYNEQF
v_call: TRBV9
j_call: TRBJ2-1
cdr3_length: 15

cdr3_aa: ASSQVQRLVTYNEQF
v_call: TRBV4-2
j_call: TRBJ2-1
cdr3_length: 15

cdr3_aa: ASNPGTGIYGYT
v_call: TRBV19
j_call: TRBJ1-2
cdr3_length: 12

cdr3_aa: ASSIGGGEPQH
v_call: TRBV19
j_call: TRBJ1-5
cdr3_length: 11

cdr3_aa: AWKPPGRRYT
v_call: TRBV30
j_call: TRBJ1-2
cdr3_length: 10

cdr3_aa: ASSSGQFAGELF
v_call: TRBV19
j_call: TRBJ2-2
cdr3_length: 12

cdr3_aa: ASSQRTGGNEKLF
v_call: TRBV6-5
j_call: TRBJ1-4
cdr3_length: 13

cdr3_aa: AWSVTQGQPSTEAF
v_call: TRBV30
j_call: TRBJ1-1
cdr3_length: 14

cdr3_aa: ARRVTDTQY
v_call: TRBV5-3
j_call: TRBJ2-3
cdr3_length: 9

cdr3_aa: ASSPLLRTGESPNEKLF
v_call: TRBV18
j_call: TRBJ1-4
cdr3_length: 17

cdr3_aa: ASSERGSGASTDTQY
v_call: TRBV6-1
j_call: TRBJ2-3
cdr3_length: 15

cdr3_aa: ASSASGRGGYT
v_call: TRBV9
j_call: TRBJ1-2
cdr3_length: 11

cdr3_aa: ASSPRIGAGNTIY
v_call: TRBV19
j_call: TRBJ1-3
cdr3_length: 13